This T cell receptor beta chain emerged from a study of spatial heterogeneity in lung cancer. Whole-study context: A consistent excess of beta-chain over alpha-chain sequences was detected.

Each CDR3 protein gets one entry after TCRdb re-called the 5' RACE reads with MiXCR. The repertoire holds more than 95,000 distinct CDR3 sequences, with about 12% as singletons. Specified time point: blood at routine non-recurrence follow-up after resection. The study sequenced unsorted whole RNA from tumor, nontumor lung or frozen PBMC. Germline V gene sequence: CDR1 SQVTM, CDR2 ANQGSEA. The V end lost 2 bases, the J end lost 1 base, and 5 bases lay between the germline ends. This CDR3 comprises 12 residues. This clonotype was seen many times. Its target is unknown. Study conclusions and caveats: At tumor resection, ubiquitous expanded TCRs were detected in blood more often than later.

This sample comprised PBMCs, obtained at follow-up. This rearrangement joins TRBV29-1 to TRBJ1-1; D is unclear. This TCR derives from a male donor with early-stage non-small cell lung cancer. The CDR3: CSVEKGNTEAFF. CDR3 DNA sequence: TGCAGCGTTGAAAAAGGGAACACTGAAGCTTTCTTT.